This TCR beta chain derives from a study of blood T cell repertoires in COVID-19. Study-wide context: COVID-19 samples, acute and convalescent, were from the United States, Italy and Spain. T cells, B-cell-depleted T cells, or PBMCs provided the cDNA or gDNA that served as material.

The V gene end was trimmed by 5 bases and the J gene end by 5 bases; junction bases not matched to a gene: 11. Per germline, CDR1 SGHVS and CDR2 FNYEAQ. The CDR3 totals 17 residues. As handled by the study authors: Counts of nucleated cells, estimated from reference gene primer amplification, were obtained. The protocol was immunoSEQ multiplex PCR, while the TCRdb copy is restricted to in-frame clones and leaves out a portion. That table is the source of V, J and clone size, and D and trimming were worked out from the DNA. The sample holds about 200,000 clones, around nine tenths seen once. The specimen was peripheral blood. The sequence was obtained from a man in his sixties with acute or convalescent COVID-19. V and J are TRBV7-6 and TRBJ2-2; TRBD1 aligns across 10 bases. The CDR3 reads CASSRRGTGVLTGELFF. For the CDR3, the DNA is TGTGCCAGCAGCCGCCGGGGGACAGGGGTTTTGACCGGGGAGCTGTTTTTT.